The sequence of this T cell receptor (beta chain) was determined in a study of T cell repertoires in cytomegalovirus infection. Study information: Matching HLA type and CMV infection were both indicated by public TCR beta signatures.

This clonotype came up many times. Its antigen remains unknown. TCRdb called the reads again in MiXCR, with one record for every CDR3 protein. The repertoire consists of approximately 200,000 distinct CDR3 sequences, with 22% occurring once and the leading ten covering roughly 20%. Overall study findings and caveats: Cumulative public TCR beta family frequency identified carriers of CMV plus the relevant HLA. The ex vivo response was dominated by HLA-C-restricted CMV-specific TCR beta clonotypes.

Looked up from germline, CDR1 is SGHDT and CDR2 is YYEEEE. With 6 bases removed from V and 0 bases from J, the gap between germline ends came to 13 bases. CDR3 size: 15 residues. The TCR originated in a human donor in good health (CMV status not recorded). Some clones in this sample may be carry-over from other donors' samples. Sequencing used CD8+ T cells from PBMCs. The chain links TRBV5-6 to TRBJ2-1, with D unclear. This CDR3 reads CASNTDVSSYNEQFF. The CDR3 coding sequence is TGTGCCAGCAACACGGACGTAAGCTCCTACAATGAGCAGTTCTTC.